This T cell receptor beta chain emerged from a study of cytomegalovirus exposure and HLA in healthy donors. Study-wide points: V- and J-gene trimming of TCR beta was linked (in a later analysis) to a missense DCLRE1C variant.

Germline V gene data show CDR1 as SGHTA and CDR2 as FQGNSA. This CDR3 is built from 16 residues. Trimming left V 0 bases short and J 0 bases short, with 12 bases between. The primer mix had 60 Vbeta and 13 Jbeta primers. Sequenced by immunoSEQ multiplex PCR; TCRdb stores in-frame clones only, minus some. The table records more than 90,000 clones, roughly 79% of them present only once. In the case of this clone: The antigen remains undetermined.

The sequenced sample was PBMCs. This TCR came from a man aged 30 to 39 in good health and CMV-seronegative. The chain uses TRBV7-2 and TRBJ2-7; D might be TRBD2 (6 bases). CDR3 amino acids: CASSLARRGISYEQYF. CDR3 coding DNA: TGTGCCAGCAGCTTAGCGAGGCGGGGCATCTCCTACGAGCAGTACTTC.